The clone carrying this TCR beta chain was recorded a few times. The antigen remains undetermined. A multiplex PCR was run with 60 Vbeta primers and 13 Jbeta primers. Profiled with immunoSEQ multiplex PCR; TCRdb holds only in-frame clones, not every one. This table has approximately 150,000 clones, approximately 80% appearing once. This record comes from a study of cytomegalovirus exposure and HLA in healthy donors. General study points: Within an earlier analysis, most TCR beta V segments proved productive either about 90% or about 30% of the time. A later analysis linked a missense DCLRE1C variant to TCR beta V- and J-gene trimming.

From germline, CDR1 is MGHDK and CDR2 SYGVNS. V lost 5 bases and J lost 7; bases outside the gene matches: 10. This CDR3 has 15 residues. Sequenced input: PBMCs. The chain is built from TRBV25-1 and TRBJ2-2, with TRBD2 identical over 7 bases. The receptor comes from a woman aged 40 to 50 in good health and CMV-seropositive. CDR3 loop: CASSRGGRGIGELFF. The CDR3 DNA is TGTGCCAGCAGTCGTGGCGGGAGAGGGATCGGGGAGCTGTTTTTT.